The 20 T cell receptor beta chains given below trace back to one sample, sequenced in a study of cytotoxic CD8 clonotypes in ibrutinib-treated CLL. Clones were sequenced by immunoSEQ multiplex PCR, and TCRdb holds only the in-frame ones, with some missing. The sample has about 44,000 clones, about 70% seen once; the top ten hold roughly 13%. The starting material was PBMCs, obtained after 12 months of ibrutinib treatment. These receptors were collected from a human donor with chronic lymphocytic leukemia.

This sequence joins TRBV5-8 and TRBJ2-2, with 8 bases identical to TRBD2. Germline lookup yields CDR1 SGHTS and CDR2 YDEGEE. V shed 0 bases and J 3 bases; nucleotides not matched to a gene: 7. The CDR3 covers 17 residues. CDR3 sequence: CASSLGVLADHTGELFF. CDR3 bases: TGTGCCAGCAGCTTGGGGGTACTAGCGGATCACACCGGGGAGCTGTTTTTT.

This clone was seen once. The genes are TRBV19 and TRBJ2-1, with a weak D call TRBD1 (6 bases). Trimming left V 4 bases short and J 6 bases short, with 16 bases between. Germline lookup yields CDR1 LNHDA and CDR2 SQIVND (reference sequence). This CDR3 spans 15 amino acids. For the CDR3, the DNA is TGTGCCAGTAGTAGCCAGGGGACCGGCCCCAATGAGCAGTTCTTC. As protein: CASSSQGTGPNEQFF.

This chain links TRBV19 with TRBJ2-5, with TRBD1 as a possible D gene (6 bases). Germline CDR1 reads LNHDA; CDR2 reads SQIVND (reference sequence). The V end lost 1 base, the J end lost 4 bases, and 10 bases lay between the germline ends. The CDR3 totals 14 residues. The CDR3 region is CASSIGSGVETQYF. DNA for the CDR3: TGTGCCAGTAGTATAGGTTCAGGGGTAGAGACCCAGTACTTC. Complete variable domain (other parts from reference TRBV19 and TRBJ2-5): DGGITQSPKYLFRKEGQNVTLSCEQNLNHDAMYWYRQDPGQGLRLIYYSQIVNDFQKGDIAEGYSVSREKKESFPLTVTSAQKNPTAFYLCASSIGSGVETQYFGPGTRLLVL.

This chain joins TRBV27 and TRBJ2-3; D is uncertain. The V gene lost 1 base and the J gene lost 0 bases, with 8 bases spanning the gap. Germline CDR1 is MNHEY and CDR2 is SMNVEV (reference sequence). The CDR3 has 15 amino acids. This CDR3 is CASSLWAESTDTQYF. CDR3 in DNA: TGTGCCAGCAGTTTATGGGCAGAGAGCACAGATACGCAGTATTTT.

V usage is TRBV7-6 and J usage is TRBJ1-4; no reliable D call. The CDR3 has 16 residues. Germline lookup yields CDR1 SGHVS and CDR2 FNYEAQ. V was shortened by 5 bases and J by 4 bases, with 17 bases between the two germline ends. The CDR3 loop reads CASSRTTGQRNEKLFF. DNA of the CDR3: TGTGCCAGCAGCCGGACGACGGGCCAACGTAATGAAAAACTGTTTTTT.

The chain combines TRBV27 with TRBJ2-5, with 13 nucleotides matching TRBD2. This CDR3 is built from 16 residues. V lost 1 base and J lost 7; bases outside the gene matches: 6. Germline values: CDR1 MNHEY, CDR2 SMNVEV (reference sequence). This CDR3 reads CASSLWTSGSPGTQYF. The CDR3 DNA reads as TGTGCCAGCAGTTTATGGACTAGCGGGAGCCCAGGGACCCAGTACTTC.

This clone was found a few times. The genes are TRBV5-8 and TRBJ1-5; D is ambiguous. The CDR3 totals 14 residues. CDR1 and CDR2 from the germline V gene are SGHTS and YDEGEE. The germline V and J ends were trimmed by 1 base and 0 bases, with 5 bases remaining between them. The CDR3 loop reads CASSLLDSNQPQHF. The CDR3 bases are TGTGCCAGCAGCTTGTTGGATAGCAATCAGCCCCAGCATTTT.

V is TRBV12-5 and J is TRBJ1-5; 10 bases are shared with TRBD1. The germline V gene has CDR1 LGHNT and CDR2 FRNRAP. CDR3 size: 20 residues. V trimming: 5 bases; J trimming: 3 bases; junction bases outside the gene matches: 19. CDR3 region: CASGPGGDRGSNRNNQPQHF. The CDR3 DNA reads as TGTGCTAGTGGTCCGGGGGGGGACAGGGGTTCGAACAGGAACAATCAGCCCCAGCATTTT.

CDR3 sequence reads: CASSVEQGLGEQYF. The CDR3 nucleotides read TGTGCCAGCAGCGTAGAACAGGGGTTGGGGGAGCAGTACTTC. This rearrangement joins TRBV9 to TRBJ2-7; 7 bases align to TRBD1. With V trimmed by 0 bases and J by 7 bases, 7 bases remained unmatched. The CDR3 is 14 amino acids. The V gene's germline CDR1 is SGDLS and CDR2 YYNGEE.

This chain connects TRBV12-5 to TRBJ2-7, with D perhaps matching TRBD1 (6 bases). The CDR3 totals 15 residues. Deletions cut 1 base from V and 2 bases from J, with 12 bases between. Per the germline V gene, CDR1 is LGHNT and CDR2 is FRNRAP. CDR3 in DNA: TGTGCTAGTGGTTTGGGGGGGACAACGACCTACGAGCAGTACTTC. Protein: CASGLGGTTTYEQYF.

The chain uses TRBV19 and TRBJ1-1, with D maybe TRBD1 (6 bases). V lost 5 bases, J lost 1 base, and 11 bases lay in between. The CDR3 runs to 14 residues. Germline V gene lookup returns CDR1 LNHDA and CDR2 SQIVND (reference sequence). The CDR3 reads CASSATGRNTEAFF. As DNA, the CDR3 is TGTGCCAGTAGTGCGACAGGCCGGAACACTGAAGCTTTCTTT.

The chain has TRBV13 and TRBJ2-3; D might be TRBD2 (6 bases). The CDR3 runs to 14 residues. Trimming pared 4 bases from V and 1 base from J, leaving 9 bases between. Germline V gene sequence: CDR1 PRHDT, CDR2 FYEKMQ (reference sequence). In DNA, the CDR3 is TGTGCCAGCAGCTCCAAGCGGGGCACAGATACGCAGTATTTT. This encodes CASSSKRGTDTQYF.

The rearrangement uses TRBV6-5 and TRBJ1-6; D gene uncertain. This CDR3 is 12 amino acids long. V was trimmed by 8 bases and J by 6 bases, leaving 8 bases between them. Germline V gene sequence: CDR1 MNHEY, CDR2 SVGAGI. This CDR3 reads CASGPVNSPLHF. DNA for the CDR3: TGTGCCAGCGGGCCAGTTAATTCACCCCTCCACTTT.

The chain employs TRBV18 and TRBJ1-5; TRBD1 matches 7 bases. The germline V gene encodes CDR1 KGHSH and CDR2 LQKENI. The CDR3 is made up of 14 amino acids. V shed 3 bases, J shed 2 bases, and the junction held 1 base outside the gene matches. In DNA form, the CDR3 reads TGTGCCAGCTCACCTGGGACAGGCAATCAGCCCCAGCATTTT. It translates to CASSPGTGNQPQHF.

The rearrangement joins TRBV18 to TRBJ2-1, with D unresolved. CDR3 length: 13 residues. Germline V gene sequence: CDR1 KGHSH, CDR2 LQKENI. V lost 4 bases and J lost 8, with 12 bases in between. This CDR3 reads CASSQRTVDEQFF. The CDR3 region has the DNA TGTGCCAGCTCACAGAGGACCGTGGATGAGCAGTTCTTC.

This clone was detected only a few times. This chain links TRBV14 with TRBJ2-1; D might be TRBD1 (6 bases). Per the germline V gene, CDR1 is SGHDN and CDR2 is FVKESK. The CDR3 has 14 amino acids. With 5 bases removed from V and 3 bases from J, the gap between germline ends came to 11 bases. The DNA for the CDR3 is TGTGCCAGCAGCTGGACAGTGAGCTACAATGAGCAGTTCTTC. Protein product: CASSWTVSYNEQFF.

The chain employs TRBV5-1 and TRBJ2-7, with D possibly TRBD1 on 5 matching bases. Germline CDR1 and CDR2: SGHRS and YFSETQ. The V and J ends lost 6 bases and 6 bases respectively, with 16 bases between them. The CDR3 is 13 residues long. CDR3: CASTGLTGSEQYF. DNA for the CDR3: TGCGCCAGCACAGGGTTGACCGGAAGCGAGCAGTACTTC.

Only one count was recorded for this clone. The rearrangement uses TRBV19 and TRBJ1-4; D is undetermined. Per the germline V gene, CDR1 is LNHDA and CDR2 is SQIVND (reference sequence). V lost 7 bases and J 0 bases, leaving 6 bases between the germline ends. The CDR3 covers 13 residues. The CDR3 is CASKRSTNEKLFF. CDR3 DNA sequence: TGTGCCAGTAAACGCTCAACTAATGAAAAACTGTTTTTT.

This clone showed up just once. The rearrangement joins TRBV15 to TRBJ2-1, with 9 bases that match TRBD2. Trimming cost V 6 bases and J 6 bases; bases outside gene matches: 9. The germline V gene has CDR1 LNHNV and CDR2 YYDKDF (reference sequence). The CDR3 sequence is 15 residues long. CDR3 protein: CATSAAGGGPNEQFF. CDR3 coding DNA: TGTGCCACCAGTGCAGCGGGAGGTGGGCCCAATGAGCAGTTCTTC.

V usage is TRBV29-1 and J usage is TRBJ2-3; perhaps TRBD1 as D (5 bases). The CDR3 loop spans 13 amino acids. The V end lost 7 bases, the J end lost 2 bases, and 13 bases lay between the germline ends. Germline CDR1 and CDR2: SQVTM and ANQGSEA. In nucleotides, the CDR3 is TGCAGCGATCAGAAGGGGAACACAGATACGCAGTATTTT. The encoded protein is CSDQKGNTDTQYF.